Included here is one TCR beta chain sequence, with context. Antigen: not known. This sample was included in a study of cytomegalovirus exposure and HLA in healthy donors. Study overall: Inside one of the first data releases sat about 85 million unique TCRs taken from HLA-typed donors.

The PCR employed 60 Vbeta primers together with 13 Jbeta primers. Some clones are missing from TCRdb's copy, which holds only in-frame ones; the method was immunoSEQ multiplex PCR. The sample has approximately 97,000 clones, 81% seen once. The germline V gene encodes CDR1 SQVTM and CDR2 ANQGSEA. The V end was cut by 3 bases, the J end by 2 bases, with 16 bases between. The CDR3 length is 15 residues. Notes on the study in general: Upon later analysis, TCR association rates were observed to vary by HLA locus, being highest for DRB1 and lowest for HLA-C. Generally TCR sequences proved uncommon, though certain public TCRs appeared in numerous donors. Reports indicate that TCR beta sequences accurately predicted the HLA-A and HLA-B alleles of most subjects.

This chain joins TRBV29-1 and TRBJ1-2; unclear D gene. Sequenced sample: PBMCs. The TCR comes from a man aged 40-49 years in good health and CMV-seropositive. CDR3 sequence reads: CSVEAGNLNNYGYTF. The CDR3 DNA is TGCAGCGTTGAGGCGGGAAATCTGAACAACTATGGCTACACCTTC.